The present T cell receptor beta chain was sequenced within a study of shared clonotypes between healthy human individuals. Produced via immunoSEQ multiplex PCR; TCRdb's table is partial and in-frame only. The repertoire includes under 2.5 million clones, 85% to 95% of them detected once, and about 0.36% sits in the top ten. V dropped 4 bases and J dropped 4 bases, with 15 bases sitting between them. Germline V gene data show CDR1 as GTSNPN and CDR2 as SVGIG (reference sequence). The length of the CDR3 is 14 residues. All of the donors resided in Nashville, Tennessee, and each was a Caucasian adult. V gene TRBV30 combines with J gene TRBJ2-3; D is uncertain. The TCR originated in a man in his late teens or twenties in good health. Some clones in this sample may be carry-over from other donors' samples. Sequencing used naive CD4+ T cells from PBMCs. As to subset: CD45RA+ positively selected. CDR3 residues: CAWITRKAPDTQYF. CDR3 sequence (DNA): TGTGCCTGGATAACGCGTAAGGCGCCAGATACGCAGTATTTT. Supplemented by reference TRBV30 and TRBJ2-3, the full variable domain reads SQTIHQWPATLVQPVGSPLSLECTVEGTSNPNLYWYRQAAGRGLQLLFYSVGIGQISSEVPQNLSASRPQDRQFILSSKKLLLSDSGFYLCAWITRKAPDTQYFGPGTRLTVL.